These T cell receptor beta chains were read from a single sample in a study of CD8 T cells in Susac syndrome. TCRdb reprocessed the immunoSEQ multiplex PCR reads via MiXCR and lists one record per CDR3 protein. The sample consists of about 150,000 distinct CDR3 sequences, roughly nine tenths of them appearing once. The sequenced material came from CD4+ T cells from PBMCs. The origin of the receptors is a human donor in good health. Both conserved end residues are part of each CDR3. Each record gives: CDR3 DNA, CDR3 protein, J gene, V gene, clone size, D gene. The D gene is left open where the match is weak. Rows give clone size only sometimes, using once, few, many, or a class for an expanded clone.

cdr3_nt: TGTGCCAGCAGTTACGCCTCGGGAGGCCACGCGGCGCAGTATTTT
cdr3_aa: CASSYASGGHAAQYF
j_call: TRBJ2-3
v_call: TRBV6-2/TRBV6-3
clone_size: NA
d_call: TRBD2

cdr3_nt: TGTGCCAGCAGACTGACTAGCGGGAGGGCCTTTCTTACAGATACGCAGTATTTT
cdr3_aa: CASRLTSGRAFLTDTQYF
j_call: TRBJ2-3
v_call: TRBV28
clone_size: NA
d_call: TRBD2

cdr3_nt: TGCAGTGCCCGGCGGGGGGGGGTGGGCACAGATACGCAGTATTTT
cdr3_aa: CSARRGGVGTDTQYF
j_call: TRBJ2-3
v_call: TRBV20-1
clone_size: NA
d_call: TRBD2

cdr3_nt: TGTGCCAGCAAGAAAGGGCGGGAGCCCTACAATGAGCAGCTCTTC
cdr3_aa: CASKKGREPYNEQLF
j_call: TRBJ2-1
v_call: TRBV28
clone_size: NA
d_call: TRBD2

cdr3_nt: TGCAGTGCTAGAGATATGAGGGGAAAGGTCAGCACAGATACGCAGTATTTT
cdr3_aa: CSARDMRGKVSTDTQYF
j_call: TRBJ2-3
v_call: TRBV20-1
clone_size: NA
d_call: NA

cdr3_nt: TGTGCCACCAGTGATTCCGGACTAGTTGGAGATACGCAGTATTTT
cdr3_aa: CATSDSGLVGDTQYF
j_call: TRBJ2-3
v_call: TRBV24-1
clone_size: NA
d_call: TRBD2

cdr3_nt: TGTGCCAGCAGTGAAAGCGGACAGGGCGGTCAGCCCCAGCATTTT
cdr3_aa: CASSESGQGGQPQHF
j_call: TRBJ1-5
v_call: TRBV6-1
clone_size: NA
d_call: TRBD1

cdr3_nt: TGTGCCAGCAGCTTATTTCTGGAGACCCAGTACTTC
cdr3_aa: CASSLFLETQYF
j_call: TRBJ2-5
v_call: TRBV7-2
clone_size: NA
d_call: NA

cdr3_nt: TGTGCCAGCAGTTACTCGTTGTCAGGGGCAACCTACGAGCAGTACTTC
cdr3_aa: CASSYSLSGATYEQYF
j_call: TRBJ2-7
v_call: TRBV6-5
clone_size: NA
d_call: NA

cdr3_nt: TGCGCCAGCAGCCAGAGAGGGGGGATAGTCAACTATGGCTACACCTTC
cdr3_aa: CASSQRGGIVNYGYTF
j_call: TRBJ1-2
v_call: TRBV4-1
clone_size: NA
d_call: NA

cdr3_nt: TGTGCCAGCAACTTGGCGGCCGGGGGCGAGGGATCACCCCTCCACTTT
cdr3_aa: CASNLAAGGEGSPLHF
j_call: TRBJ1-6
v_call: TRBV12-3/TRBV12-4
clone_size: NA
d_call: NA

cdr3_nt: TGCAGTGCTAGAGAACAGCGGGGGCCAGGGGATGAGCAGTTCTTC
cdr3_aa: CSAREQRGPGDEQFF
j_call: TRBJ2-1
v_call: TRBV20-1
clone_size: NA
d_call: TRBD2

cdr3_nt: TGTGCCAGCAGCGAACTCCCCAGGGGCACCGGGGAGCTGTTTTTT
cdr3_aa: CASSELPRGTGELFF
j_call: TRBJ2-2
v_call: TRBV21-1
clone_size: NA
d_call: NA

cdr3_nt: TGCGCCAGCAGCTTGGGTCCTGGGGACATTCAGTACTTC
cdr3_aa: CASSLGPGDIQYF
j_call: TRBJ2-4
v_call: TRBV5-1
clone_size: NA
d_call: NA

cdr3_nt: TGTGCCAGCAGCTTAGCACGGGGACACTCTGAAGCTTTCTTT
cdr3_aa: CASSLARGHSEAFF
j_call: TRBJ1-1
v_call: TRBV7-9
clone_size: NA
d_call: NA

cdr3_nt: TGTGCCAGCAGCCATGCAGGGGTCGAAAAACTGTTTTTT
cdr3_aa: CASSHAGVEKLFF
j_call: TRBJ1-4
v_call: TRBV3-1
clone_size: NA
d_call: NA

cdr3_nt: TGTGCCAGCAGCCGACCGGGACTAGCCGAGGAGACCCAGTACTTC
cdr3_aa: CASSRPGLAEETQYF
j_call: TRBJ2-5
v_call: TRBV7-2
clone_size: NA
d_call: TRBD2

cdr3_nt: TGTGCCAGCAGCCTCGGGGGGCCAGAAAACATTCAGTACTTC
cdr3_aa: CASSLGGPENIQYF
j_call: TRBJ2-4
v_call: TRBV12-3/TRBV12-4
clone_size: NA
d_call: NA

cdr3_nt: TGCAGTGCTAGAGATCCCGGGAGGTCTCCCTCCCTGATCGAGCAGTTCTTC
cdr3_aa: CSARDPGRSPSLIEQFF
j_call: TRBJ2-1
v_call: TRBV20-1
clone_size: NA
d_call: TRBD2

cdr3_nt: TGTGCCAGCACCCCTTGGGGCCGGGAGACCCAGTACTTC
cdr3_aa: CASTPWGRETQYF
j_call: TRBJ2-5
v_call: TRBV11-2
clone_size: NA
d_call: NA

cdr3_nt: TGTGCCACCAGTGAAGCGGGACAGGGGACTTACGAGCAGTACTTC
cdr3_aa: CATSEAGQGTYEQYF
j_call: TRBJ2-7
v_call: TRBV24-1
clone_size: NA
d_call: TRBD1

cdr3_nt: TGTGCCAGCAGTTTTACCCCGCGTTATGGCTACACCTTC
cdr3_aa: CASSFTPRYGYTF
j_call: TRBJ1-2
v_call: TRBV27
clone_size: NA
d_call: NA

cdr3_nt: TGCAGCGTCAATTCCGGGACTAGCGGGGGAAGTGAGCAGTTCTTC
cdr3_aa: CSVNSGTSGGSEQFF
j_call: TRBJ2-1
v_call: TRBV29-1
clone_size: NA
d_call: TRBD2

cdr3_nt: TGCAGCGTCGGAACCGGGACAGGTGGCTACACCTTC
cdr3_aa: CSVGTGTGGYTF
j_call: TRBJ1-2
v_call: TRBV29-1
clone_size: once
d_call: TRBD1

cdr3_nt: TGTGCCAGCAGATGGACAGGCGGGAAGACCCAGTACTTC
cdr3_aa: CASRWTGGKTQYF
j_call: TRBJ2-5
v_call: TRBV6-2/TRBV6-3
clone_size: NA
d_call: NA

cdr3_nt: TGCGCCAGCAGCCCGGACAGGGTTGGCGAGCAGTACTTC
cdr3_aa: CASSPDRVGEQYF
j_call: TRBJ2-7
v_call: TRBV5-1
clone_size: NA
d_call: TRBD1

cdr3_nt: TGTGCCATCAGCCCGGGACTAGGAGTCGCCGAGCAGTACTTC
cdr3_aa: CAISPGLGVAEQYF
j_call: TRBJ2-7
v_call: TRBV10-3
clone_size: NA
d_call: TRBD2

cdr3_nt: TGTGCCAGCAGCCCGACGGGGGCGGCCTATGGCTACACCTTC
cdr3_aa: CASSPTGAAYGYTF
j_call: TRBJ1-2
v_call: TRBV7-2
clone_size: NA
d_call: NA

cdr3_nt: TGCGCCGGGGGGGATGAGCAGTACTTC
cdr3_aa: CAGGDEQYF
j_call: TRBJ2-7
v_call: TRBV5-1
clone_size: NA
d_call: TRBD2

cdr3_nt: TGTGCCTGGAGTTCGCCCGGGCTTAAGGGGTACGAGCAGTACTTC
cdr3_aa: CAWSSPGLKGYEQYF
j_call: TRBJ2-7
v_call: TRBV30
clone_size: NA
d_call: NA

cdr3_nt: TGTGCCACTAGCGGGAGGGCCACAGATACGCAGTATTTT
cdr3_aa: CATSGRATDTQYF
j_call: TRBJ2-3
v_call: TRBV19
clone_size: NA
d_call: TRBD2

cdr3_nt: TGTGCCAGCAGAGAAAGGGCTACGCAGTATTTT
cdr3_aa: CASRERATQYF
j_call: TRBJ2-3
v_call: TRBV6-6
clone_size: NA
d_call: NA

cdr3_nt: TGTGCCAGCAGCCCATTTTCCAAAATCCCTAGGATCGAGCAGTACTTC
cdr3_aa: CASSPFSKIPRIEQYF
j_call: TRBJ2-7
v_call: TRBV12-3/TRBV12-4
clone_size: NA
d_call: NA

cdr3_nt: TGCAGTGCTAGAGACTACAGGGGTCGCTCCTACAATGAGCAGTTCTTC
cdr3_aa: CSARDYRGRSYNEQFF
j_call: TRBJ2-1
v_call: TRBV20-1
clone_size: NA
d_call: TRBD1

cdr3_nt: TGTGCTAGCAGCCTTTTTCGGGAGCAGTTCTTC
cdr3_aa: CASSLFREQFF
j_call: TRBJ2-1
v_call: TRBV28
clone_size: NA
d_call: NA

cdr3_nt: TGTGCCACCGTTCCAGGGGACTACTCCTACGAGCAGTACTTC
cdr3_aa: CATVPGDYSYEQYF
j_call: TRBJ2-7
v_call: TRBV7-2
clone_size: once
d_call: NA

cdr3_nt: TGTGCCAGCAGGCCACAGGGGCCAGGAAACACCATATATTTT
cdr3_aa: CASRPQGPGNTIYF
j_call: TRBJ1-3
v_call: TRBV2
clone_size: NA
d_call: TRBD1

cdr3_nt: TGTGCCAGTAGTAGGGACAGGGATAGTGAGCAGTTCTTC
cdr3_aa: CASSRDRDSEQFF
j_call: TRBJ2-1
v_call: TRBV19
clone_size: once
d_call: TRBD1

cdr3_nt: TGTGCCAGCAGGGACCTCCAGGCAGGGGGCGCCCCTGGGGCCAACGTCCTGACTTTC
cdr3_aa: CASRDLQAGGAPGANVLTF
j_call: TRBJ2-6
v_call: TRBV6-2/TRBV6-3
clone_size: NA
d_call: TRBD1

cdr3_nt: TGTGCCAGCAGCCAAGTAAGCGGGAAAACCTCAGATACGCAGTATTTT
cdr3_aa: CASSQVSGKTSDTQYF
j_call: TRBJ2-3
v_call: TRBV3-1
clone_size: NA
d_call: TRBD2

cdr3_nt: TGCAGTGCCCGGGGGGAGCTCCAAGAGACCCAGTACTTC
cdr3_aa: CSARGELQETQYF
j_call: TRBJ2-5
v_call: TRBV20-1
clone_size: NA
d_call: TRBD2

cdr3_nt: TGTGCCAGCACCCTACAGGGGGTGCTCACTGAAGCTTTCTTT
cdr3_aa: CASTLQGVLTEAFF
j_call: TRBJ1-1
v_call: TRBV7-9
clone_size: NA
d_call: TRBD1

cdr3_nt: TGTGCCAGCAGCTTGGCCAGGGCTAGGGGAGGAGCTTTCTTT
cdr3_aa: CASSLARARGGAFF
j_call: TRBJ1-1
v_call: TRBV5-5
clone_size: NA
d_call: NA

cdr3_nt: TGTGCCTGGAGTGCGACTAGCTCGACAGATACGCAGTATTTT
cdr3_aa: CAWSATSSTDTQYF
j_call: TRBJ2-3
v_call: TRBV30
clone_size: NA
d_call: TRBD2

cdr3_nt: TGTGCCAGCAGCCCGGCGGGGACAGGGGGCACCGGGGAGCTGTTTTTT
cdr3_aa: CASSPAGTGGTGELFF
j_call: TRBJ2-2
v_call: TRBV28
clone_size: NA
d_call: TRBD1

cdr3_nt: TGTGCCAGCAGTAGGGAGGGAGAGACCCAGTACTTC
cdr3_aa: CASSREGETQYF
j_call: TRBJ2-5
v_call: TRBV6-1
clone_size: NA
d_call: TRBD2

cdr3_nt: TGTGTCAGCGGTAGCGGGAGAGGAGCAGATACGCAGTATTTT
cdr3_aa: CVSGSGRGADTQYF
j_call: TRBJ2-3
v_call: TRBV2
clone_size: NA
d_call: TRBD2

cdr3_nt: TGTGCCAGCAGTTACACCTACAGGGAAGAAGCTTTCTTT
cdr3_aa: CASSYTYREEAFF
j_call: TRBJ1-1
v_call: TRBV6-5
clone_size: NA
d_call: NA